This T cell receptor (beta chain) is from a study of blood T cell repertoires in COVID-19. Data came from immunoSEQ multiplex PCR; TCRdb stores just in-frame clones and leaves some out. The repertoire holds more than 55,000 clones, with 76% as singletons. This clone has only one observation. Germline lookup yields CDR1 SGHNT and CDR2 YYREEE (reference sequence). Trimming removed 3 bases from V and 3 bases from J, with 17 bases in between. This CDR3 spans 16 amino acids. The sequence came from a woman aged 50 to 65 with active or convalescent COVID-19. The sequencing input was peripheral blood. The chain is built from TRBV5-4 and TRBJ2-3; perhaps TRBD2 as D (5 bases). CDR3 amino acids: CASSWTLAPGTDTQYF. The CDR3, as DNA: TGTGCCAGCAGCTGGACCCTAGCCCCTGGAACAGATACGCAGTATTTT. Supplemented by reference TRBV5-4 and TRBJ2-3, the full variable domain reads ETGVTQSPTHLIKTRGQQVTLRCSSQSGHNTVSWYQQALGQGPQFIFQYYREEENGRGNFPPRFSGLQFPNYSSELNVNALELDDSALYLCASSWTLAPGTDTQYFGPGTRLTVL.